The 32 T cell receptor beta chains below were found in one sample sequenced in a study of control samples from healthy donors and cancer patients. Repertoires were generated with immunoSEQ multiplex PCR, while TCRdb's copy carries only in-frame clones and drops some. The sample holds about 64,000 clones, 92% seen once. The material sequenced was PBMCs. The receptors were sampled from a man aged 40-55 years with colorectal cancer.

The J gene is TRBJ2-1, the V gene TRBV7-2; D remains unclear. The length of the CDR3 is 15 residues. Germline CDR1 SGHTA, CDR2 FQGNSA. The V end was cut by 4 bases, the J end by 9 bases, with 19 bases between. CDR3 bases: TGTGCCAGCAGCTCCCCGCCCCTAGTTGAGGTTGAGCAGTTCTTC. The encoded protein is CASSSPPLVEVEQFF.

The chain uses TRBV11-3 and TRBJ1-1, with a weak D call TRBD1 (6 bases). Germline values: CDR1 SGHNT, CDR2 YENEEA. Trimming removed 4 bases from V and 8 bases from J, with 8 bases in between. The CDR3 length is 11 residues. CDR3 bases: TGTGCCAGCAGCTCGCAGGGGGAAGCTTTCTTT. Translated, it gives CASSSQGEAFF.

Here the CDR3 reads CASSSLGKGGYNEQFF. The DNA of the CDR3 is TGCGCCAGCAGCTCATTAGGAAAGGGGGGCTACAATGAGCAGTTCTTC. V is TRBV5-1 and J is TRBJ2-1, with D perhaps being TRBD1 or TRBD2 (6 bases each). Germline loops: CDR1 SGHRS, CDR2 YFSETQ. The V and J ends lost 3 bases and 3 bases respectively, with 16 bases between them. The CDR3 covers 16 residues. Full variable domain (rest looked up from reference TRBV5-1 and TRBJ2-1): KAGVTQTPRYLIKTRGQQVTLSCSPISGHRSVSWYQQTPGQGLQFLFEYFSETQRNKGNFPGRFSGRQFSNSRSEMNVSTLELGDSALYLCASSSLGKGGYNEQFFGPGTRLTVL.

This clone has just one count. A read error may account for a junction end that differs from germline. The chain carries TRBV15 and TRBJ1-2, with D possibly being TRBD1 (6 bases). Germline CDR1 LNHNV, CDR2 YYDKDF (reference sequence). The CDR3 totals 11 residues. The CDR3 nucleotides are TGTGCAACCAGGGGCAACTATGGCTACACCTTC. Translation gives CATRGNYGYTF.

The rearrangement uses TRBV11-2 and TRBJ1-1, with D maybe TRBD1 (5 bases). The V gene lost 5 bases and the J gene lost 3 bases, with 13 bases spanning the gap. From germline, CDR1 is SGHAT and CDR2 FQNNGV. The CDR3 is 14 amino acids. The CDR3 loop is CASSPRPGYTEAFF. In DNA form, the CDR3 reads TGTGCCAGCAGCCCTCGGCCAGGGTACACTGAAGCTTTCTTT. The full variable domain, rest sourced from reference TRBV11-2 and TRBJ1-1, is EAGVAQSPRYKIIEKRQSVAFWCNPISGHATLYWYQQILGQGPKLLIQFQNNGVVDDSQLPKDRFSAERLKGVDSTLKIQPAKLEDSAVYLCASSPRPGYTEAFFGQGTRLTVV.

V usage is TRBV9 and J usage is TRBJ2-7; D is perhaps TRBD1 or TRBD2 (6 bases each). Trimming took off 0 bases at V and 4 bases at J, with 17 bases between the two ends. CDR1 SGDLS and CDR2 YYNGEE come from the germline V gene. The CDR3 loop spans 16 amino acids. The CDR3 nucleotides are TGTGCCAGCAGCGTAGAAAGGTGCCGGGGGCGATACGAGCAGTACTTC. It codes for CASSVERCRGRYEQYF.

The rearrangement uses TRBV11-2 and TRBJ1-1; 8 positions match TRBD1. V trimming: 2 bases; J trimming: 7 bases; junction bases outside the gene matches: 6. CDR1 is SGHAT, CDR2 FQNNGV, per germline. The CDR3 loop spans 14 amino acids. This chain's CDR3 is CASSLRAGGGEAFF. In DNA form, the CDR3 reads TGTGCCAGCAGCTTACGCGCAGGGGGCGGTGAAGCTTTCTTT.

The chain joins TRBV2 to TRBJ2-7; D possibly uses TRBD1 or TRBD2 (7 bases each). The CDR3 consists of 12 residues. Trimming shortened V by 10 bases and J by 4 bases, and 14 bases separated the two germline ends. Germline V gene sequence: CDR1 SNHLY, CDR2 FYNNEI. CDR3 DNA sequence: TGTGCCACACGACAGGGAGGGTACGAGCAGTACTTC. This sequence encodes CATRQGGYEQYF.

The V call is TRBV19, the J call TRBJ2-7; weak D call: TRBD1 (5 bases). The CDR3 totals 14 residues. Trimming removed 3 bases from V and 2 bases from J, with 11 bases in between. CDR1 is LNHDA and CDR2 is SQIVND in the germline V gene (reference sequence). The CDR3 DNA reads as TGTGCCAGTAGTATCCCCGACAGCCCCTACGAGCAGTACTTC. It is translated as CASSIPDSPYEQYF. Variable domain in full (rest from reference TRBV19 and TRBJ2-7): DGGITQSPKYLFRKEGQNVTLSCEQNLNHDAMYWYRQDPGQGLRLIYYSQIVNDFQKGDIAEGYSVSREKKESFPLTVTSAQKNPTAFYLCASSIPDSPYEQYFGPGTRLTVT.

The chain recombines TRBV25-1 with TRBJ2-5; weak D call: TRBD1 (5 bases). CDR3 length: 15 residues. Trimming took 4 bases from V and 0 from J, leaving 12 bases between them. The germline gives CDR1 MGHDK, CDR2 SYGVNS. The CDR3 sequence is CASSGRTSNQETQYF. The CDR3 region has the DNA TGTGCCAGCAGTGGGCGGACATCGAACCAAGAGACCCAGTACTTC.

In regard to this clone: Other DNA sequences in this specimen translate into the identical CDR3. As DNA, the CDR3 is TGTGCCAGCAGCGTAGTGGCGGGGGGACCATACAATGAGCAGTTCTTC. Translation gives CASSVVAGGPYNEQFF. The chain employs TRBV9 and TRBJ2-1, with 8 bases fitting TRBD2. J lost 4 bases, V lost 0 bases, and 6 bases had no gene match. Germline assignment: CDR1 SGDLS and CDR2 YYNGEE. The CDR3 is made up of 16 amino acids.

This chain connects TRBV3-1 (or the pseudogene TRBV3-2) to TRBJ1-2; weak D call: TRBD1 (6 bases). CDR3 length equals 15 residues. Trimming took 0 bases from V and 4 from J, leaving 12 bases between them. Per the germline V gene, CDR1 is LGHDT and CDR2 is YNNKEL (reference sequence). CDR3 residues: CASSQDQRGSYGYTF. CDR3 sequence (DNA): TGTGCCAGCAGCCAAGACCAAAGGGGGTCCTATGGCTACACCTTC.

V usage is TRBV5-8 and J usage is TRBJ1-2; a possible D gene is TRBD1 (5 bases). The CDR3 is made up of 15 amino acids. The V gene lost 5 bases and the J gene lost 4 bases, with 18 bases spanning the gap. Germline V lookup: CDR1 SGHTS, CDR2 YDEGEE. CDR3 DNA sequence: TGTGCCAGCAGGCGTCGACAGTCAGCAGGCTATGGCTACACCTTC. Protein: CASRRRQSAGYGYTF.

The chain recombines TRBV12-3 or TRBV12-4 with TRBJ1-5; D remains ambiguous. The CDR3 spans 13 residues. Trimming removed 5 bases from V and 0 bases from J, with 5 bases in between. CDR3 amino acids: CASSTYSNQPQHF. The CDR3, as DNA: TGTGCCAGCAGTACCTATAGCAATCAGCCCCAGCATTTT.

The CDR3 reads CASSLGGADTQYF. DNA of the CDR3: TGTGCCAGCAGCTTGGGGGGGGCAGATACGCAGTATTTT. The chain couples TRBV7-9 to TRBJ2-3; 7 bases align to TRBD2. The trim removed 3 bases at V and 4 bases at J, leaving 1 base unmatched. The CDR3 runs 13 residues. Per germline, CDR1 SEHNR and CDR2 FQNEAQ (reference sequence).

The CDR3 DNA follows: TGTGCCAGCAGTTTATCAGCCCCCGGGACAGAAACTAGCAATCAGCCCCAGCATTTT. It encodes CASSLSAPGTETSNQPQHF. The rearrangement links TRBV27 to TRBJ1-5; TRBD1 aligns across 7 bases. From germline, CDR1 is MNHEY and CDR2 SMNVEV (reference sequence). The CDR3 loop spans 19 amino acids. Trimming removed 0 bases from V and 0 bases from J; junction bases left unmatched: 11.

The chain employs TRBV12-3 or TRBV12-4 and TRBJ1-2, with D maybe TRBD1 (5 bases). The CDR3 extends over 11 amino acids. V gave up 2 bases and J gave up 7 bases, with 5 bases separating them. The CDR3 loop is CASSLRGGYTF. The DNA for the CDR3 is TGTGCCAGCAGTTTAAGGGGTGGCTACACCTTC.

This chain joins TRBV30 and TRBJ2-5; the D gene is possibly TRBD2 (6 bases). Trimming removed 2 bases at V and 0 bases at J, with 10 bases between. This CDR3 has 14 residues. The germline V gene encodes CDR1 GTSNPN and CDR2 SVGIG (reference sequence). DNA for the CDR3: TGTGCCTGGAGTCCTGGGGGGTACCAAGAGACCCAGTACTTC. Amino acid sequence: CAWSPGGYQETQYF.

This chain uses TRBV18 with TRBJ2-6, with a tentative D call TRBD1 (6 bases). This CDR3 has 15 residues. V lost 3 bases, J lost 4 bases, and 10 bases lay in between. Germline values: CDR1 KGHSH, CDR2 LQKENI. The CDR3: CASSPGAPGANVLTF. The CDR3 DNA sequence: TGTGCCAGCTCACCGGGGGCGCCCGGGGCCAACGTCCTGACTTTC. The full variable domain, with the rest looked up from reference TRBV18 and TRBJ2-6, is NAGVMQNPRHLVRRRGQEARLRCSPMKGHSHVYWYRQLPEEGLKFMVYLQKENIIDESGMPKERFSAEFPKEGPSILRIQQVVRGDSAAYFCASSPGAPGANVLTFGAGSRLTVL.

The rearrangement uses TRBV5-1 and TRBJ1-2; maybe TRBD1 (5 bases). Germline assignment: CDR1 SGHRS and CDR2 YFSETQ. The germline V and J ends were trimmed by 1 base and 6 bases, with 10 bases remaining between them. The CDR3 is made up of 13 amino acids. CDR3 amino acids: CASSLQGIDGYTF. The DNA of the CDR3 is TGCGCCAGCAGCTTGCAGGGTATCGATGGCTACACCTTC.

V gene TRBV19 combines with J gene TRBJ1-5; no firm D call. The length of the CDR3 is 17 residues. Germline CDR1 and CDR2: LNHDA and SQIVND (reference sequence). V gave up 7 bases and J gave up 3 bases, with 22 bases separating them. The CDR3 nucleotides read TGTGCCAGTATCGCGACAAAAAACGACGGGGACAATCAGCCCCAGCATTTT. Residues: CASIATKNDGDNQPQHF.

V is TRBV5-1 and J is TRBJ2-7; 9 bases agree with TRBD2. Germline-derived CDR1 and CDR2 are SGHRS and YFSETQ. The CDR3 length is 14 residues. Trimming removed 3 bases from V and 5 bases from J; junction bases left unmatched: 6. The DNA for the CDR3 is TGCGCCAGCAGCTCAAGCGGGGGGTTGGACGAGCAGTACTTC. Its protein product is CASSSSGGLDEQYF.

V gene TRBV5-1 combines with J gene TRBJ2-5; possibly TRBD1 or TRBD2 for D (5 bases each). From germline, CDR1 is SGHRS and CDR2 YFSETQ. Trimming removed 2 bases from V and 6 bases from J, with 14 bases in between. CDR3 length: 14 residues. The CDR3 DNA is TGCGCCAGCAGCTTACACCTCCGGGACCAGACCCAGTACTTC. Translation gives CASSLHLRDQTQYF.

This clone was seen a single time. V and J are TRBV2 and TRBJ1-6; 9 bases fit TRBD1. J lost 10 bases, V lost 6 bases, and 13 bases had no gene match. This CDR3 is built from 16 residues. Germline loops: CDR1 SNHLY, CDR2 FYNNEI. The CDR3 region is CASRVAGQGSRSPLHF. Here the CDR3 DNA reads TGTGCCAGCAGAGTTGCGGGACAGGGCTCCCGATCACCCCTCCACTTT.

This clone was recorded once. Other DNA sequences in this specimen translate into the identical CDR3. This chain uses TRBV7-9 with TRBJ1-1, with D tentatively TRBD1 (5 bases). V dropped 0 bases and J dropped 2 bases, with 7 bases sitting between them. The CDR3 covers 14 residues. Germline V gene data show CDR1 as SEHNR and CDR2 as FQNEAQ (reference sequence). In DNA, the CDR3 is TGTGCCAGCAGCTTAGCCCAGGGAAACACTGAAGCTTTCTTT. It encodes CASSLAQGNTEAFF. The entire variable domain, with the rest obtained from reference TRBV7-9 and TRBJ1-1, is as follows: DTGVSQNPRHKITKRGQNVTFRCDPISEHNRLYWYRQTLGQGPEFLTYFQNEAQLEKSRLLSDRFSAERPKGSFSTLEIQRTEQGDSAMYLCASSLAQGNTEAFFGQGTRLTVV.

The J gene is TRBJ1-5, the V gene TRBV4-3; D possibly corresponds to TRBD1 (5 bases). V was pared by 2 bases and J by 3 bases, with 8 bases between. The CDR3 runs to 14 residues. Germline-derived CDR1 and CDR2 are LGHNA and YSLEER. The CDR3 protein is CASSQQTVNQPQHF. DNA for the CDR3: TGCGCCAGCAGCCAACAGACAGTCAATCAGCCCCAGCATTTT.

The chain recombines TRBV7-3 with TRBJ1-1; D gene unclear. This CDR3 is built from 12 residues. Germline V gives CDR1 SGHTA, CDR2 FQGTGA. V shed 6 bases and J shed 5 bases, with 10 bases lying between them. CDR3 protein: CASRSSGTEAFF. The CDR3 region has the DNA TGTGCCAGCAGATCGAGTGGTACTGAAGCTTTCTTT.

The chain combines TRBV4-1 with TRBJ2-3, with a possible D match to TRBD2 (5 bases). The CDR3 has 17 amino acids. The V and J ends lost 1 base and 6 bases respectively, with 20 bases between them. Germline CDR1 reads MGHRA; CDR2 reads YSYEKL. As DNA, the CDR3 is TGCGCCAGCAGCCAAGTCCGTCTCGGGGTTCCAACCGATACGCAGTATTTT. Amino acid sequence: CASSQVRLGVPTDTQYF.

The V gene is TRBV30, the J gene TRBJ2-5, with 9 bases aligning to TRBD1. From germline, CDR1 is GTSNPN and CDR2 SVGIG (reference sequence). There are 14 residues in the CDR3. J lost 5 bases, V lost 0 bases, and 4 bases had no gene match. This chain's CDR3 is CAWSVPDRGETQYF. CDR3 sequence (DNA): TGTGCCTGGAGTGTACCGGACAGGGGTGAGACCCAGTACTTC.

The V call is TRBV3-1 (or the pseudogene TRBV3-2), the J call TRBJ2-2; D remains ambiguous. The CDR3 covers 15 residues. V was trimmed by 3 bases and J by 8 bases, leaving 16 bases between them. Germline CDR1 LGHDT, CDR2 YNNKEL (reference sequence). The CDR3 reads CASSQQGKAIGELFF. The CDR3 DNA reads TGTGCCAGCAGCCAGCAAGGGAAGGCAATAGGGGAGCTGTTTTTT.

The chain employs TRBV19 and TRBJ1-5, with D unclear. CDR3 size: 14 residues. Germline CDR1 is LNHDA and CDR2 is SQIVND (reference sequence). Trimming pared 6 bases from V and 5 bases from J, leaving 14 bases between. CDR3 in amino acids: CASRGSSVDQPQHF. As DNA, the CDR3 is TGTGCCAGTAGGGGCAGCTCGGTGGATCAGCCCCAGCATTTT.

The DNA of the CDR3 is TGCGCCAGCAGCCAAGATCTAGCGGGGTATGGAGATACGCAGTATTTT. This gives the protein CASSQDLAGYGDTQYF. The chain employs TRBV4-3 and TRBJ2-3; 9 nucleotides agree with TRBD2. After removal of 0 bases from V and 5 bases from J, the junction contained 6 bases not matched to a gene. Germline values: CDR1 LGHNA, CDR2 YSLEER. The CDR3 consists of 16 residues.